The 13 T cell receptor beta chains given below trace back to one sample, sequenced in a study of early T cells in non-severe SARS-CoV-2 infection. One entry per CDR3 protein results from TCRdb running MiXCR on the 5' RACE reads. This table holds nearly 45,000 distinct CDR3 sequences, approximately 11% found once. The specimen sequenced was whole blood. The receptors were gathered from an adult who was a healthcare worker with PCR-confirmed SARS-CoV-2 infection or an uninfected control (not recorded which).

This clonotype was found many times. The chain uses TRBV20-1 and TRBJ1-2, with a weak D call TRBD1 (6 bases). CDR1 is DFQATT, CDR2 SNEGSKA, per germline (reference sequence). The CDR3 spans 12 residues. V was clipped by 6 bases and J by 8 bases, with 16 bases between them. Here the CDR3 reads CSALDRSGGYTF. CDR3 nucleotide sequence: TGCAGTGCCCTTGACAGGTCCGGGGGCTACACCTTC.

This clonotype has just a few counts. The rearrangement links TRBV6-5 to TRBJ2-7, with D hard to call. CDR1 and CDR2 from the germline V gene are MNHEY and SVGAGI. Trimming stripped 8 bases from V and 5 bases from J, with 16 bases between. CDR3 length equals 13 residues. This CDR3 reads CASSGGVRHEQYF. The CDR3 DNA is TGTGCCAGCTCGGGCGGCGTCCGCCACGAGCAGTACTTC.

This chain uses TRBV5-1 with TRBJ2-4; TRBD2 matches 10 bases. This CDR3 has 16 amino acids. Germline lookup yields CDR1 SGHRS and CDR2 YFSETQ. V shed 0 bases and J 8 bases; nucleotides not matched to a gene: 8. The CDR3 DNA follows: TGCGCCAGCAGCTTGGGACTAGCGGGTACTGGAGACATTCAGTACTTC. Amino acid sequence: CASSLGLAGTGDIQYF.

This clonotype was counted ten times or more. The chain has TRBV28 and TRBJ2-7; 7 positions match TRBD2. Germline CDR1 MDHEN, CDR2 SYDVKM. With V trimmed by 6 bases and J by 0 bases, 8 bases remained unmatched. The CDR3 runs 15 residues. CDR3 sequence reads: CASRLAGDSSYEQYF. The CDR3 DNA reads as TGTGCCAGCAGATTAGCGGGTGACAGCTCCTACGAGCAGTACTTC.

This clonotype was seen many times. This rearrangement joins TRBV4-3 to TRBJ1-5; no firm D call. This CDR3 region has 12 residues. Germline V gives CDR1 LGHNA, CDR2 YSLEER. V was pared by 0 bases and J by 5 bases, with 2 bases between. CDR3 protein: CASSQEDQPQHF. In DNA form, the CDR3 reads TGCGCCAGCAGCCAAGAGGATCAGCCCCAGCATTTT.

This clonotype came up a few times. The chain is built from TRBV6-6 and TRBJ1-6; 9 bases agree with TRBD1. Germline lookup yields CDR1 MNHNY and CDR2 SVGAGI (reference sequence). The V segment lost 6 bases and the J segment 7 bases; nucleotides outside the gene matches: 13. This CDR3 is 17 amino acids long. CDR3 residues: CASSLSLQGAPNSPLHF. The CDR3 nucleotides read TGTGCCAGCAGCCTGTCGTTACAGGGGGCGCCGAATTCACCCCTCCACTTT.

The CDR3 DNA follows: TGCATAGTCCGGAAGAACACCGGGGAGCTGTTTTTT. It is translated as CIVRKNTGELFF. The chain links TRBV20-1 to TRBJ2-2; D gene ambiguous. Germline V lookup: CDR1 DFQATT, CDR2 SNEGSKA (reference sequence). This CDR3 comprises 12 residues.

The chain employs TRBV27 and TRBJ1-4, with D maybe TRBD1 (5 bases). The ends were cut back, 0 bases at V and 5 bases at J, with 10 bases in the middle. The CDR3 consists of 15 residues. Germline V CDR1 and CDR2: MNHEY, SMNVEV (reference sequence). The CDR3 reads CASSLSGGWNEKLFF. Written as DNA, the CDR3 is TGTGCCAGCAGTTTATCGGGGGGGTGGAATGAAAAACTGTTTTTT. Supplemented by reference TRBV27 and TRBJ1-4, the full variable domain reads EAQVTQNPRYLITVTGKKLTVTCSQNMNHEYMSWYRQDPGLGLRQIYYSMNVEVTDKGDVPEGYKVSRKEKRNFPLILESPSPNQTSLYFCASSLSGGWNEKLFFGSGTQLSVL.

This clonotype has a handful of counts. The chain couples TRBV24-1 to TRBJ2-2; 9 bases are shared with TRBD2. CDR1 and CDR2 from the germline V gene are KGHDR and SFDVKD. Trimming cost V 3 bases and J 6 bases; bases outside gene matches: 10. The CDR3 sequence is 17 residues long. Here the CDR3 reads CATSDTTGTSLAGELFF. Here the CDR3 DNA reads TGTGCCACCAGTGATACCACCGGGACTAGCCTCGCCGGGGAGCTGTTTTTT.

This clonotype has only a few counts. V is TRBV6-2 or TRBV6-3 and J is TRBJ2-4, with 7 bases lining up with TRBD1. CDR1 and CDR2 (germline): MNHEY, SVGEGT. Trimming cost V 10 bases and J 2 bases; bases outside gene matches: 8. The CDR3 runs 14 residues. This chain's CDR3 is CATARQGPKNIQYF. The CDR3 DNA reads TGTGCCACCGCGAGACAGGGACCCAAAAACATTCAGTACTTC.

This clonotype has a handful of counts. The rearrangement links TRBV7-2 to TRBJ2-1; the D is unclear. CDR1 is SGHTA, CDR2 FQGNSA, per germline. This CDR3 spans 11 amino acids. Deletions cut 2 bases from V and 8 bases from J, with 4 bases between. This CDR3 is CASSLFDEQFF. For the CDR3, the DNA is TGTGCCAGCAGCTTATTTGATGAGCAGTTCTTC.

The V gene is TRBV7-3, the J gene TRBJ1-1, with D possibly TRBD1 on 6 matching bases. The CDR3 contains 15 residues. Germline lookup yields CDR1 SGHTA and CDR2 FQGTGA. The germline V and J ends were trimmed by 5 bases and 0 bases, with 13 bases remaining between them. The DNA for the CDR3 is TGTGCCAGCAGCCCTTTCGGGGGGCTGAACACTGAAGCTTTCTTT. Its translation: CASSPFGGLNTEAFF.

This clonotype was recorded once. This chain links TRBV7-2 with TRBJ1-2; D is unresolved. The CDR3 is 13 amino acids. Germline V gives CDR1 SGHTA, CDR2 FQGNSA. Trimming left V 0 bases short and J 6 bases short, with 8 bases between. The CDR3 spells CASSLAGPHGYTF. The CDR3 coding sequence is TGTGCCAGCAGCTTAGCAGGCCCCCATGGCTACACCTTC.